This TCR beta chain was identified in a study of vaccination effects on CD4 cells after COVID-19. Findings and limits, study-wide: Healthy vaccinees' vaccine-induced clones included only 1 of 255 cross-reacting with common cold coronaviruses. Marked clonal contraction was seen late after vaccination (in both infection- and vaccine-induced clones).

Of note for this clone: Antigen: not known.

Data came from immunoSEQ multiplex PCR; TCRdb stores just in-frame clones and leaves some out. Of around 63,000 clones listed, roughly 80% are singletons. Viral peptide pools were used in the ViraFEST assay to expand antigen-specific CD4+ T cells, and sequencing came afterward. Upon completion of around 9 days in culture, CD4+ T cells were isolated. Vaccinees lacked prior SARS-CoV-2 infection and tested negative for nucleocapsid antibodies. Wells each received around 2.2 million PBMC, cultured with approximately 9.7 IU/ml IL-2 and about 10 ug/ml peptides. Replacing half the medium with IL-2 medium was done on days 3 and 7. The CDR3 is made up of 15 amino acids. The germline CDR1 and CDR2 sequences are MGHRA and YSYEKL. V lost 8 bases and J lost 0, with 14 bases in between.

This receptor was identified in a human donor who received a COVID-19 vaccine. The chain joins TRBV4-1 to TRBJ1-3; weak D call: TRBD1 (5 bases). The sequencing here drew on CD4+ T cells from PBMCs cultured with HCoV-OC43 spike peptides, taken before COVID-19 vaccination. The subset: HCoV-OC43 spike overlapping peptide pool stimulation. The CDR3: CASANRGGSGNTIYF. CDR3 nucleotides: TGCGCCAGCGCGAATCGGGGGGGCTCTGGAAACACCATATATTTT.